This TCR beta chain was found in a study of T-cell reconstitution after alpha-beta-depleted transplantation in children. This clonotype appeared many times. Preparation of the TCRbeta library involved a method that used unique molecular identifiers. TCRdb re-called the PCR reads with MiXCR, one entry per CDR3 protein. Here the sample spans roughly 100,000 distinct CDR3 sequences, around 7.8% being singletons. This CDR3 is 15 amino acids long. The J segment lost 7 bases and the V segment lost 3 bases, leaving 12 bases of the junction unmatched. Germline lookup yields CDR1 DFQATT and CDR2 SNEGSKA (reference sequence).

This receptor was taken from a boy aged 2 to 10 with acute lymphoblastic leukemia, due to receive a stem cell transplant. This specimen consisted of PBMCs, obtained before TCRalphabeta/CD19-depleted stem cell transplant. J is TRBJ2-3 and V is TRBV20-1; 8 positions match TRBD2. In DNA form, the CDR3 reads TGCAGTGCTAGCCGGTCGGGGGGGGAGTCGAATACGCAGTATTTT. Amino acid sequence: CSASRSGGESNTQYF.